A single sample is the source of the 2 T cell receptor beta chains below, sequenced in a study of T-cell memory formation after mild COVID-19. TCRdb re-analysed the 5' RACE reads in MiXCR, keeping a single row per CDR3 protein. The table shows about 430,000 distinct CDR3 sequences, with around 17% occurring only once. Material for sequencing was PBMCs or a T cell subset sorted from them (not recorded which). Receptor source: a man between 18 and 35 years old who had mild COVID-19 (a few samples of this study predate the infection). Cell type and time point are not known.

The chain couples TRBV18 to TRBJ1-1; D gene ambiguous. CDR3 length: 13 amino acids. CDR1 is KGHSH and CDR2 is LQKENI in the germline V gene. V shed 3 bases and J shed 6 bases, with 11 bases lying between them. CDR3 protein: CASSPRSTPEAFF. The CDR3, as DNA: TGTGCCAGCTCACCCCGCAGTACACCTGAAGCTTTCTTT.

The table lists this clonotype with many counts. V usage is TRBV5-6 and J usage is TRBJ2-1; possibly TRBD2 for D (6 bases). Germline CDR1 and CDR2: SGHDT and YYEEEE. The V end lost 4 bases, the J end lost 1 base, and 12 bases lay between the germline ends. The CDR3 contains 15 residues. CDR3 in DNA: TGTGCCAGCAGCCGCCTGGGGGGATCCTACAATGAGCAGTTCTTC. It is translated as CASSRLGGSYNEQFF. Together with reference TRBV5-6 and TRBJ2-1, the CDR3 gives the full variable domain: DAGVTQSPTHLIKTRGQQVTLRCSPKSGHDTVSWYQQALGQGPQFIFQYYEEEERQRGNFPDRFSGHQFPNYSSELNVNALLLGDSALYLCASSRLGGSYNEQFFGPGTRLTVL.